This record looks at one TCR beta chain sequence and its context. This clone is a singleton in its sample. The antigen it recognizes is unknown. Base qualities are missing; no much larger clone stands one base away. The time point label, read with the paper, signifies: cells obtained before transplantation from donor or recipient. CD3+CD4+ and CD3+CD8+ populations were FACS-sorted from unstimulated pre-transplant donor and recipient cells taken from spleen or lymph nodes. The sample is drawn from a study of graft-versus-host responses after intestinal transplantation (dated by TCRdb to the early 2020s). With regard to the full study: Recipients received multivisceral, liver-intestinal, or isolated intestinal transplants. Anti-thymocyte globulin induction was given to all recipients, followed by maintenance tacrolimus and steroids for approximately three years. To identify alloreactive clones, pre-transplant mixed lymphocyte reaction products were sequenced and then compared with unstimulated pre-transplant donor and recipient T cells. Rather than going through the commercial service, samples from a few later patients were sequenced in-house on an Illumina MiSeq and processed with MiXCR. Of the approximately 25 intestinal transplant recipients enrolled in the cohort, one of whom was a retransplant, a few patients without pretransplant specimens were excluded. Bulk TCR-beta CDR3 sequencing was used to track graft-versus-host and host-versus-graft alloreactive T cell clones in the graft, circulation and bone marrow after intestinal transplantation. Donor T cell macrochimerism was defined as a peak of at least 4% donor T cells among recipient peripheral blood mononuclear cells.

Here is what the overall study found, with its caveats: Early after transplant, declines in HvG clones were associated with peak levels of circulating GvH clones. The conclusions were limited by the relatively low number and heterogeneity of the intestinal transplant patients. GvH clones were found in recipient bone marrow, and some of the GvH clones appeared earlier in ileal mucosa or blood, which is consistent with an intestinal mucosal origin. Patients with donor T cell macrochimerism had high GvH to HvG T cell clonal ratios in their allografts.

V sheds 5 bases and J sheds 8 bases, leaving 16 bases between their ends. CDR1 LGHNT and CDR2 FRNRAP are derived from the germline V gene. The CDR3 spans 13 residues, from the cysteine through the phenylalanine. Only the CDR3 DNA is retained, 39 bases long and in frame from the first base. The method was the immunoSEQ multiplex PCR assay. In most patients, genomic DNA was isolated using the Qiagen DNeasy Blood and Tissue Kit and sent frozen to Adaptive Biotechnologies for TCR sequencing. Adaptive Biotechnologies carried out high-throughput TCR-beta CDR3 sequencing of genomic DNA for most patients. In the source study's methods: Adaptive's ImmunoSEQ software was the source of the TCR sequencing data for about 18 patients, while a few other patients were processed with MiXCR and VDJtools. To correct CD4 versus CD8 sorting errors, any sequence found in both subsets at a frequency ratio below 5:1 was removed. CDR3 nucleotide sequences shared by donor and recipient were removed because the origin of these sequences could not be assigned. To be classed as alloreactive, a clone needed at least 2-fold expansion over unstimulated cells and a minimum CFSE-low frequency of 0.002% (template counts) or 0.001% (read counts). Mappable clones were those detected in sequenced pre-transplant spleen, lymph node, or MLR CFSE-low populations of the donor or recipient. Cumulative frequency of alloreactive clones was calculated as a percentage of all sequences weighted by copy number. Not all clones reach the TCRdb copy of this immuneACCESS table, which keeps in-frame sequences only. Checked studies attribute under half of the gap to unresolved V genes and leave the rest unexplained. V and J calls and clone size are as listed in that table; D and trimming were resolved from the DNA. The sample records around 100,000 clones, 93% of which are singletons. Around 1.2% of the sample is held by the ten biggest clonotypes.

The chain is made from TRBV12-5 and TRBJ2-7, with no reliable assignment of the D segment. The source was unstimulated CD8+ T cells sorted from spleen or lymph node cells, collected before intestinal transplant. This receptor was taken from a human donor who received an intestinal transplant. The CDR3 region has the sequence CASGDWSSRKQYF. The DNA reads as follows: TGTGCTAGTGGTGACTGGAGTAGCAGAAAGCAGTACTTC.